The 25 T cell receptor beta chains reported below all come from one sample, sequenced in a study of blood T cells in healthy people across ages. A second 7 to 11 cycle PCR used barcoded and J-beta primers. TCRdb fed the 5' RACE reads into MiXCR, producing one record per CDR3 protein. The sample yields 1.5 million to 1.8 million distinct CDR3 sequences, approximately 43% seen once. The sequenced material came from blood. The receptors originated from a woman between 18 and 30 years old in good health.

This clonotype was seen more than once but under ten times. V and J are TRBV29-1 and TRBJ2-3; D perhaps matches TRBD1 (6 bases). The length of the CDR3 is 14 residues. In germline, CDR1 is SQVTM, CDR2 ANQGSEA. V was trimmed by 3 bases and J by 2 bases, leaving 12 bases between them. The CDR3 DNA reads TGCAGCGTTGATGCAGGGGCTTACACAGATACGCAGTATTTT. Translation: CSVDAGAYTDTQYF.

The chain couples TRBV5-6 to TRBJ1-1; the D is unclear. The germline CDR1 and CDR2 sequences are SGHDT and YYEEEE. Trimming took off 2 bases at V and 0 bases at J, with 11 bases between the two ends. The CDR3 extends over 15 amino acids. The CDR3: CASSLGQRLNTEAFF. The CDR3 region has the DNA TGTGCCAGCAGCTTAGGCCAGCGATTGAACACTGAAGCTTTCTTT. The variable domain in full, with the rest retrieved from reference TRBV5-6 and TRBJ1-1, is DAGVTQSPTHLIKTRGQQVTLRCSPKSGHDTVSWYQQALGQGPQFIFQYYEEEERQRGNFPDRFSGHQFPNYSSELNVNALLLGDSALYLCASSLGQRLNTEAFFGQGTRLTVV.

This clonotype was observed at least ten times. The rearrangement uses TRBV9 and TRBJ2-1, with 7 bases matching TRBD2. The germline gives CDR1 SGDLS, CDR2 YYNGEE. V lost 4 bases, J lost 3 bases, and 13 bases stayed unmatched. There are 17 residues in the CDR3. The CDR3 protein is CASSLRSSGLLYNEQFF. CDR3 nucleotide sequence: TGTGCCAGCAGCCTGAGATCCTCGGGACTACTCTACAATGAGCAGTTCTTC.

The V gene is TRBV3-1, the J gene TRBJ1-2; the D is unclear. Per the germline V gene, CDR1 is LGHDT and CDR2 is YNNKEL (reference sequence). The V and J ends lost 1 base and 4 bases respectively, with 13 bases between them. This CDR3 has 15 residues. Here the CDR3 DNA reads TGTGCCAGCAGCCAAGTCGGCGAGGCAGGCTATGGCTACACCTTC. Translating gives CASSQVGEAGYGYTF.

The chain has TRBV27 and TRBJ2-5; 9 bases are a match to TRBD2. CDR3 length: 15 residues. Trimming cost V 4 bases and J 0 bases; bases outside gene matches: 3. CDR1 is MNHEY and CDR2 is SMNVEV in the germline V gene (reference sequence). As DNA, the CDR3 is TGTGCCAGCAGTTGGGCTAGCGGGGACCAAGAGACCCAGTACTTC. It codes for CASSWASGDQETQYF.

Written as DNA, the CDR3 is TGTGCCAGCAGTTACAGACCCGGGACAAGTTCCTACGAGCAGTACTTC. This codes for CASSYRPGTSSYEQYF. The chain uses TRBV6-2 or TRBV6-3 and TRBJ2-7; possible D gene TRBD1, 6 bases. The germline CDR1 and CDR2 sequences are MNHEY and SVGEGT. There are 16 residues in the CDR3. The V end was cut by 2 bases, the J end by 1 base, with 15 bases between.

The rearrangement links TRBV4-3 to TRBJ1-4, with D unclear. Deletions cut 4 bases from V and 8 bases from J, with 17 bases between. This CDR3 comprises 15 residues. CDR1 is LGHNA and CDR2 is YSLEER in the germline V gene. The CDR3 nucleotides read TGCGCCAGCAGCCGGTGGGCAAAATTTGAGGAAAAACTGTTTTTT. Translation gives CASSRWAKFEEKLFF.

This clonotype has just one count. This chain links TRBV7-9 with TRBJ2-3, with 7 bases fitting TRBD2. The germline gives CDR1 SEHNR, CDR2 FQNEAQ (reference sequence). With V trimmed by 0 bases and J by 5 bases, 11 bases remained unmatched. CDR3 length: 17 amino acids. CDR3 sequence: CASSLAPPAGVGDTQYF. CDR3 sequence (DNA): TGTGCCAGCAGCTTAGCTCCCCCTGCGGGAGTGGGAGATACGCAGTATTTT. The full variable domain, completed using reference TRBV7-9 and TRBJ2-3, is DTGVSQNPRHKITKRGQNVTFRCDPISEHNRLYWYRQTLGQGPEFLTYFQNEAQLEKSRLLSDRFSAERPKGSFSTLEIQRTEQGDSAMYLCASSLAPPAGVGDTQYFGPGTRLTVL.

This sequence joins TRBV7-9 and TRBJ2-3, with TRBD2 matching over 7 bases. There are 15 residues in the CDR3. In germline, CDR1 is SEHNR, CDR2 FQNEAQ (reference sequence). The V and J ends lost 6 bases and 3 bases, in that order; junction bases with no gene match: 9. The CDR3 DNA reads as TGTGCCAGCAGACCTTGGGGCGGGGGTACAGATACGCAGTATTTT. Protein sequence: CASRPWGGGTDTQYF.

The CDR3 nucleotides are TGTGCCAGCAGTGAACCGGAGGACTCTAGCACAGATACGCAGTATTTT. Protein: CASSEPEDSSTDTQYF. The chain has TRBV25-1 and TRBJ2-3; a weak D match, TRBD2 (5 bases). Germline V gene data show CDR1 as MGHDK and CDR2 as SYGVNS. The CDR3 extends over 16 amino acids. The ends were cut back, 2 bases at V and 0 bases at J, with 12 bases in the middle.

In this sample, this clonotype turned up a few times. CDR3 amino acids: CSANGQGDNYGYTF. The CDR3 DNA sequence: TGCAGTGCTAACGGACAGGGGGATAACTATGGCTACACCTTC. The J gene is TRBJ1-2, the V gene TRBV20-1, with 10 positions matching TRBD1. J lost 1 base, V lost 4 bases, and 3 bases had no gene match. This CDR3 comprises 14 residues. Germline lookup yields CDR1 DFQATT and CDR2 SNEGSKA (reference sequence).

The chain links TRBV7-9 to TRBJ1-2; D is unclear. CDR1 and CDR2 (germline): SEHNR, FQNEAQ (reference sequence). Between the trimmed V and J ends, which lost 5 bases and 7 bases, there was a span of 14 bases. The CDR3 is 13 amino acids. The CDR3 region is CASSPGRGAGYTF. In DNA form, the CDR3 reads TGTGCCAGCAGCCCAGGTCGGGGAGCTGGCTACACCTTC.

This clonotype was seen a few times. The chain uses TRBV5-4 and TRBJ2-4, with D tentatively TRBD2 (6 bases). CDR1 SGHNT and CDR2 YYREEE come from the germline V gene (reference sequence). This CDR3 comprises 14 residues. Trimming took off 4 bases at V and 8 bases at J, with 16 bases between the two ends. DNA of the CDR3: TGTGCCAGCAGCCCGGGACTTAAGTGGGACATTCAGTACTTC. This translates into CASSPGLKWDIQYF.

The V call is TRBV20-1, the J call TRBJ2-7; D gene uncertain. Germline values: CDR1 DFQATT, CDR2 SNEGSKA (reference sequence). This CDR3 comprises 13 residues. V was trimmed by 1 base and J by 2 bases, leaving 9 bases between them. This chain's CDR3 is CSARAGTAYEQYF. Here the CDR3 DNA reads TGCAGTGCTAGAGCCGGTACCGCCTACGAGCAGTACTTC.

The chain employs TRBV27 and TRBJ1-6; TRBD1 agrees at 7 bases. Germline CDR1 reads MNHEY; CDR2 reads SMNVEV (reference sequence). The length of the CDR3 is 16 residues. V lost 6 bases and J lost 1; bases outside the gene matches: 6. CDR3 nucleotide sequence: TGTGCCAGCAGCATGACAGGGTGGTCCTATAATTCACCCCTCCACTTT. Protein sequence: CASSMTGWSYNSPLHF.

The V call is TRBV29-1, the J call TRBJ1-2; TRBD1 aligns across 8 bases. Trimming took 6 bases from V and 3 from J; bases not matched to a gene: 3. This CDR3 is 12 amino acids long. Germline V gene data show CDR1 as SQVTM and CDR2 as ANQGSEA. CDR3 loop: CSVGQAHYGYTF. CDR3 coding DNA: TGCAGCGTGGGACAGGCACACTATGGCTACACCTTC.

This clonotype was observed a few times. The chain combines TRBV20-1 with TRBJ2-3; 7 bases agree with TRBD2. The trim removed 0 bases at V and 1 base at J, leaving 4 bases unmatched. The CDR3 is 15 amino acids. From germline, CDR1 is DFQATT and CDR2 SNEGSKA (reference sequence). Written as DNA, the CDR3 is TGCAGTGCTAGAGATCCTGCGGGGGGCACAGATACGCAGTATTTT. Translating it yields CSARDPAGGTDTQYF.

The chain couples TRBV6-5 to TRBJ2-3; 9 bases line up with TRBD2. The CDR3 length is 16 residues. CDR1 and CDR2 from the germline V gene are MNHEY and SVGAGI. J was trimmed by 6 bases and V by 6 bases; bases with no gene match: 13. The DNA of the CDR3 is TGTGCCAGCAGCCCCCGGCTAGCGGGGCCCCCCGATACGCAGTATTTT. This translates into CASSPRLAGPPDTQYF.

The V call is TRBV20-1, the J call TRBJ2-1, with 7 bases aligning to TRBD2. This CDR3 is built from 14 residues. Germline lookup yields CDR1 DFQATT and CDR2 SNEGSKA (reference sequence). V dropped 6 bases and J dropped 4; count of bases not matched to a gene: 9. The DNA for the CDR3 is TGCAGTGCGACCGGGACTAAGCAATACAATGAGCAGTTCTTC. Encoded protein: CSATGTKQYNEQFF.

The table lists this clonotype with a count of one. This may come from a read error, since a much larger clone is one base off. The rearrangement links TRBV29-1 to TRBJ2-3; D is ambiguous. Germline CDR1 and CDR2: SQVTM and ANQGSEA. V was pared by 8 bases and J by 1 base, with 13 bases between. CDR3 length equals 13 residues. CDR3 region: CSILLPGTDTQYF. DNA of the CDR3: TGCAGCATTCTACTTCCAGGCACAGATACGCAGTATTTT.

The chain employs TRBV11-2 and TRBJ2-3; 8 nucleotides line up with TRBD2. V shed 1 base and J 2 bases; nucleotides not matched to a gene: 5. The CDR3 runs to 16 residues. CDR1 is SGHAT and CDR2 is FQNNGV in the germline V gene. The CDR3 DNA is TGTGCCAGCAGCTTAGTGGCGGGAGGTCCCACAGATACGCAGTATTTT. It codes for CASSLVAGGPTDTQYF.

V is TRBV18 and J is TRBJ1-1; D is ambiguous. Trimming shortened V by 2 bases and J by 5 bases, and 12 bases separated the two germline ends. The CDR3 totals 14 residues. Germline CDR1 KGHSH, CDR2 LQKENI. As DNA, the CDR3 is TGTGCCAGCTCACCAAGGCAGACATGGACTGAAGCTTTCTTT. It encodes CASSPRQTWTEAFF.

This rearrangement joins TRBV7-6 to TRBJ2-2; possible D gene TRBD1, 5 bases. The CDR3 covers 17 residues. CDR1 and CDR2 (germline): SGHVS, FNYEAQ. Trimming took off 7 bases at V and 1 base at J, with 19 bases between the two ends. CDR3 loop: CASNPLTGHENTGELFF. Written as DNA, the CDR3 is TGTGCCAGCAACCCCCTCACCGGACATGAGAACACCGGGGAGCTGTTTTTT. Full variable domain (rest looked up from reference TRBV7-6 and TRBJ2-2): GAGVSQSPRYKVTKRGQDVALRCDPISGHVSLYWYRQALGQGPEFLTYFNYEAQQDKSGLPNDRFSAERPEGSISTLTIQRTEQRDSAMYRCASNPLTGHENTGELFFGEGSRLTVL.

This clonotype has a handful of counts. The V call is TRBV20-1, the J call TRBJ1-4; TRBD1 is a possible D gene (5 bases). CDR1 and CDR2 from the germline V gene are DFQATT and SNEGSKA (reference sequence). The germline V and J ends were trimmed by 5 bases and 6 bases, with 13 bases remaining between them. CDR3 size: 13 residues. CDR3 sequence: CSAPGTSDEKLFF. For the CDR3, the DNA is TGCAGTGCTCCCGGGACCTCGGATGAAAAACTGTTTTTT.

This clonotype was seen a few times. This rearrangement joins TRBV5-1 to TRBJ2-1; TRBD2 agrees at 10 bases. J was trimmed by 8 bases and V by 0 bases; bases with no gene match: 5. In germline, CDR1 is SGHRS, CDR2 YFSETQ. CDR3 length: 15 residues. The CDR3 is CASSLATSGTDEQFF. CDR3 DNA: TGCGCCAGCAGCTTGGCCACTAGCGGGACCGATGAGCAGTTCTTC.